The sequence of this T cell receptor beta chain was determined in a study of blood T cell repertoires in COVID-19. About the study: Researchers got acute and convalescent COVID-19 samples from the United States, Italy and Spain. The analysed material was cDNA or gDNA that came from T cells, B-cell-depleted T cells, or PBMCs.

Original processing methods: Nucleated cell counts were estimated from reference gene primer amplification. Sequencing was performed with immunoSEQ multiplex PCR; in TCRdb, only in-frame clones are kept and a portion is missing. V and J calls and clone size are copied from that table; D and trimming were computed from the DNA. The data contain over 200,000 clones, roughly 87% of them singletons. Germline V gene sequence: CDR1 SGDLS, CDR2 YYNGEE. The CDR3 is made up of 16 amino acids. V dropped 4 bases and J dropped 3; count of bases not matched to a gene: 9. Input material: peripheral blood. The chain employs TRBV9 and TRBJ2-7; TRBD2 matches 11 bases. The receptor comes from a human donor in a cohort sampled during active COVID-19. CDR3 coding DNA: TGTGCCAGCAGCTTCAGGTTAGCGGGAGGGTACTACGAGCAGTACTTC. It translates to CASSFRLAGGYYEQYF.